The 28 T cell receptor beta chains given below trace back to one sample, sequenced in a study of blood T cell repertoires in COVID-19. TCRdb keeps only in-frame clones here, not all; method: immunoSEQ multiplex PCR. This sample has roughly 76,000 clones, with roughly 91% found just once. Sequenced sample: PBMCs or T cells enriched from blood (not recorded which). The source of these receptors is a woman between 50 and 59 years old with acute COVID-19.

This clone was detected only a few times. The chain links TRBV4-2 to TRBJ2-7; TRBD2 agrees at 8 bases. V gave up 0 bases and J gave up 7 bases; unmatched junction bases: 8. This CDR3 has 15 residues. CDR1 and CDR2 (germline): LGHNA, YNFKEQ. CDR3 sequence: CASSQETGGPEEQYF. CDR3 nucleotides: TGTGCCAGCAGCCAAGAAACGGGAGGGCCGGAAGAGCAGTACTTC.

The chain is built from TRBV23-1 and TRBJ1-5; 9 nucleotides line up with TRBD1. TRBV23-1 is marked as an open reading frame, function uncertain. V lost 3 bases and J lost 6; bases outside the gene matches: 6. This CDR3 comprises 15 residues. CDR3 DNA: TGCGCCAGCAGTCATTACAGGGACAGGGTTCAGCCCCAGCATTTT. Translated: CASSHYRDRVQPQHF.

This chain joins TRBV2 and TRBJ2-7; D not certain. Germline assignment: CDR1 SNHLY and CDR2 FYNNEI. The CDR3 contains 11 residues. The V gene lost 6 bases and the J gene lost 3 bases, with 6 bases spanning the gap. As DNA, the CDR3 is TGTGCCAGCAGGATCAGCTACGAGCAGTACTTC. It specifies CASRISYEQYF.

This clone was seen once. The chain has TRBV18 and TRBJ1-4; perhaps TRBD1 as D (5 bases). The CDR3 has 15 residues. The V and J ends lost 3 bases and 3 bases respectively, with 11 bases between them. CDR1 and CDR2 from the germline V gene are KGHSH and LQKENI. CDR3 region: CASSPGTGPNEKLFF. CDR3 in DNA: TGTGCCAGCTCACCTGGAACAGGACCTAATGAAAAACTGTTTTTT.

This chain connects TRBV30 to TRBJ2-3, with TRBD2 identical over 9 bases. The CDR3 runs 17 residues. V was pared by 3 bases and J by 2 bases, with 12 bases of the junction left unmatched. Germline V gene sequence: CDR1 GTSNPN, CDR2 SVGIG (reference sequence). The CDR3 sequence: CAWSWAGGPTATDTQYF. The CDR3 nucleotides read TGTGCCTGGAGCTGGGCGGGAGGGCCTACCGCCACAGATACGCAGTATTTT. Using reference TRBV30 and TRBJ2-3 for the parts outside the CDR3, the full variable domain is SQTIHQWPATLVQPVGSPLSLECTVEGTSNPNLYWYRQAAGRGLQLLFYSVGIGQISSEVPQNLSASRPQDRQFILSSKKLLLSDSGFYLCAWSWAGGPTATDTQYFGPGTRLTVL.

The chain carries TRBV28 and TRBJ2-5; TRBD2 matches at 13 bases. V lost 7 bases to trimming and J lost 3 bases; unmatched junction nucleotides: 5. This CDR3 is built from 15 residues. Germline V CDR1 and CDR2: MDHEN, SYDVKM. The CDR3 is CASNRGTSGKETQYF. In nucleotides, the CDR3 is TGTGCCAGCAATAGGGGGACTAGCGGGAAAGAGACCCAGTACTTC.

V and J are TRBV27 and TRBJ1-3; weak D call: TRBD1 (6 bases). The CDR3 consists of 13 residues. The germline V and J ends were trimmed by 6 bases and 4 bases, with 10 bases remaining between them. CDR1 is MNHEY and CDR2 is SMNVEV in the germline V gene (reference sequence). The CDR3, as DNA: TGTGCCAGCAGGCGGCAGGGGGGAAACACCATATATTTT. Amino acid sequence: CASRRQGGNTIYF.

This clone has only one observation. The chain links TRBV4-1 to TRBJ2-2; tentative D call: TRBD1 (6 bases). Germline lookup yields CDR1 MGHRA and CDR2 YSYEKL. V was clipped by 5 bases and J by 0 bases, with 13 bases between them. This CDR3 contains 16 residues. As DNA, the CDR3 is TGCGCCAGCAGCGGAAGGGGGAGACCGAACACCGGGGAGCTGTTTTTT. This codes for CASSGRGRPNTGELFF.

The rearrangement uses TRBV2 and TRBJ1-2; no clear D gene. Germline CDR1 and CDR2: SNHLY and FYNNEI. V lost 1 base, J lost 7 bases, and 7 bases lay in between. The CDR3 runs 12 residues. This CDR3 is CASSEGLGGYTF. The CDR3 DNA is TGTGCCAGCAGTGAAGGGCTTGGTGGCTACACCTTC. Combining the CDR3 with reference TRBV2 and TRBJ1-2 gives the whole variable domain EPEVTQTPSHQVTQMGQEVILRCVPISNHLYFYWYRQILGQKVEFLVSFYNNEISEKSEIFDDQFSVERPDGSNFTLKIRSTKLEDSAMYFCASSEGLGGYTFGSGTRLTVV.

V gene TRBV4-2 combines with J gene TRBJ1-2; D ambiguous. The germline gives CDR1 LGHNA, CDR2 YNFKEQ. CDR3 length: 15 residues. Trimming took 4 bases from V and 0 from J, leaving 12 bases between them. CDR3 DNA sequence: TGTGCCAGCAGCCTTTTCTTTACGGCTAACTATGGCTACACCTTC. The encoded protein is CASSLFFTANYGYTF.

J is TRBJ1-1 and V is TRBV5-4; D is ambiguous. This CDR3 has 15 residues. Germline-derived CDR1 and CDR2 are SGHNT and YYREEE (reference sequence). V was cut by 2 bases and J by 11 bases, with 22 bases left in between. The CDR3 is CASSFLGESAKEAFF. The CDR3, as DNA: TGTGCCAGCAGCTTCTTGGGTGAATCCGCTAAGGAGGCTTTCTTT.

V and J are TRBV28 and TRBJ2-7; D is ambiguous. Germline V gives CDR1 MDHEN, CDR2 SYDVKM. The ends were cut back, 6 bases at V and 5 bases at J, with 11 bases in the middle. This CDR3 has 12 amino acids. This CDR3 reads CASRLTVDEQYF. The CDR3 coding sequence is TGTGCCAGCAGACTTACAGTCGACGAGCAGTACTTC.

The chain links TRBV7-2 to TRBJ2-7; 9 nucleotides agree with TRBD2. This CDR3 spans 14 amino acids. Germline loops: CDR1 SGHTA, CDR2 FQGNSA. The trim removed 6 bases at V and 7 bases at J, leaving 10 bases unmatched. CDR3 residues: CASRLSGTSREQYF. CDR3 sequence (DNA): TGTGCCAGCAGACTAAGCGGGACTAGCCGGGAGCAGTACTTC. Supplemented by reference TRBV7-2 and TRBJ2-7, the full variable domain reads GAGVSQSPSNKVTEKGKDVELRCDPISGHTALYWYRQSLGQGLEFLIYFQGNSAPDKSGLPSDRFSAERTGGSVSTLTIQRTQQEDSAVYLCASRLSGTSREQYFGPGTRLTVT.

The CDR3: CASSKRTSTDTQYF. The CDR3 bases are TGTGCCAGTAGTAAGAGGACTAGCACAGATACGCAGTATTTT. The rearrangement joins TRBV19 to TRBJ2-3; a possible D gene is TRBD2 (5 bases). CDR1 is LNHDA and CDR2 is SQIVND in the germline V gene (reference sequence). The CDR3 runs to 14 residues. The V gene lost 4 bases and the J gene lost 0 bases, with 8 bases spanning the gap.

The CDR3 region is CATSDSLAGGNEQYF. The DNA for the CDR3 is TGTGCCACCAGTGATTCCCTAGCGGGAGGCAACGAGCAGTACTTC. The J gene is TRBJ2-7, the V gene TRBV24-1; TRBD2 agrees at 11 bases. Trimming cost V 2 bases and J 5 bases; bases outside gene matches: 4. This CDR3 spans 15 amino acids. From germline, CDR1 is KGHDR and CDR2 SFDVKD.

This chain links TRBV30 with TRBJ2-3; 7 bases map to TRBD2. Trimming removed 0 bases from V and 2 bases from J; junction bases left unmatched: 17. Germline CDR1 is GTSNPN and CDR2 is SVGIG (reference sequence). The CDR3 has 19 amino acids. The CDR3 DNA reads as TGTGCCTGGAGTGTATCCCCTGGGGAGGCGCGGGGGAACACAGATACGCAGTATTTT. It yields the protein CAWSVSPGEARGNTDTQYF.

V gene TRBV9 combines with J gene TRBJ1-2, with D hard to call. V lost 4 bases to trimming and J lost 1 base, with 5 bases between them. Germline V gene data show CDR1 as SGDLS and CDR2 as YYNGEE. The CDR3 is 12 residues long. As DNA, the CDR3 is TGTGCCAGCAGCCCGAGTAACTATGGCTACACCTTC. Encoded protein: CASSPSNYGYTF.

The chain links TRBV11-2 to TRBJ2-7, with 10 positions matching TRBD2. Trimming removed 5 bases from V and 3 bases from J; junction bases left unmatched: 4. Per germline, CDR1 SGHAT and CDR2 FQNNGV. The CDR3 loop spans 14 amino acids. CDR3 coding DNA: TGTGCCAGCAGCGAGGGACTAGCGAACTACGAGCAGTACTTC. It translates to CASSEGLANYEQYF. Full variable domain (missing parts from reference TRBV11-2 and TRBJ2-7): EAGVAQSPRYKIIEKRQSVAFWCNPISGHATLYWYQQILGQGPKLLIQFQNNGVVDDSQLPKDRFSAERLKGVDSTLKIQPAKLEDSAVYLCASSEGLANYEQYFGPGTRLTVT.

V is TRBV7-8 and J is TRBJ2-5; D not resolved. The V gene lost 5 bases and the J gene lost 5 bases, with 21 bases spanning the gap. Germline V gives CDR1 SGHVS, CDR2 FQNEAQ. The CDR3 length is 16 residues. In DNA form, the CDR3 reads TGTGCCAGCAGCCACTCATCGACGGGTCATGGGGAGACCCAGTACTTC. Its protein product is CASSHSSTGHGETQYF.

CDR3 sequence (DNA): TGTGCCCGGTGGACAGTCCGAGCGGGAGGAGAGGGGACGCAGTATTTT. As protein: CARWTVRAGGEGTQYF. The rearrangement joins TRBV30 to TRBJ2-3; 9 bases are a match to TRBD2. Trimming at V came to 8 bases and at J to 9 bases, leaving 21 bases not matched to a gene. The CDR3 consists of 16 residues. Germline assignment: CDR1 GTSNPN and CDR2 SVGIG (reference sequence).

This chain joins TRBV9 and TRBJ1-1; TRBD1 is a possible D gene (5 bases). CDR3 length equals 14 residues. The V and J ends lost 3 bases and 3 bases respectively, with 12 bases between them. Germline V gene sequence: CDR1 SGDLS, CDR2 YYNGEE. The CDR3 bases are TGTGCCAGCAGCGCCCTGACAGAAGACACTGAAGCTTTCTTT. It codes for CASSALTEDTEAFF. The full variable domain, in which reference TRBV9 and TRBJ1-1 provide the parts outside the CDR3, is DSGVTQTPKHLITATGQRVTLRCSPRSGDLSVYWYQQSLDQGLQFLIQYYNGEERAKGNILERFSAQQFPDLHSELNLSSLELGDSALYFCASSALTEDTEAFFGQGTRLTVV.

The sample holds one count of this clone. The chain has TRBV19 and TRBJ1-1; D gene ambiguous. The V end lost 3 bases, the J end lost 4 bases, and 12 bases lay between the germline ends. Germline V lookup: CDR1 LNHDA, CDR2 SQIVND (reference sequence). The CDR3 sequence is 14 residues long. The chain's CDR3 is CASSIGLGGTEAFF. The CDR3 bases are TGTGCCAGTAGTATTGGACTGGGAGGCACTGAAGCTTTCTTT.

This clone was counted once. This chain joins TRBV29-1 and TRBJ2-1, with D possibly TRBD1 on 6 matching bases. CDR1 and CDR2 (germline): SQVTM, ANQGSEA. The CDR3 runs 17 residues. The V gene lost 5 bases and the J gene lost 0 bases, with 20 bases spanning the gap. This chain's CDR3 is CSVLGAISSSSYNEQFF. CDR3 sequence (DNA): TGCAGCGTTTTGGGGGCAATATCATCGAGCTCCTACAATGAGCAGTTCTTC.

J is TRBJ2-1 and V is TRBV24-1, with no clear D. The CDR3 sequence is 11 residues long. The V end lost 7 bases, the J end lost 5 bases, and 5 bases lay between the germline ends. The V gene's germline CDR1 is KGHDR and CDR2 SFDVKD. The CDR3 here is CATRAHNEQFF. CDR3 sequence (DNA): TGTGCCACCAGGGCCCACAATGAGCAGTTCTTC.

The chain has TRBV5-1 and TRBJ2-7; weak D call: TRBD1 (6 bases). CDR3 length: 15 residues. V lost 3 bases to trimming and J lost 3 bases, with 16 bases between them. The germline gives CDR1 SGHRS, CDR2 YFSETQ. The CDR3, as DNA: TGCGCCAGCAGCTCGGAACCGCAGGGGCGCTACGAGCAGTACTTC. It is translated as CASSSEPQGRYEQYF.

This chain links TRBV4-1 with TRBJ2-3, with 10 nucleotides matching TRBD2. Trimming cost V 1 base and J 2 bases; bases outside gene matches: 18. The CDR3 is 21 amino acids. Germline V CDR1 and CDR2: MGHRA, YSYEKL. The CDR3 loop is CASSQAPGASGRIGVTDTQYF. Written as DNA, the CDR3 is TGCGCCAGCAGCCAAGCCCCAGGCGCTAGCGGGAGAATAGGGGTCACAGATACGCAGTATTTT.

This clone was seen once. The rearrangement links TRBV7-9 to TRBJ2-7, with 9 bases matching TRBD2. From germline, CDR1 is SEHNR and CDR2 FQNEAQ (reference sequence). CDR3 length: 18 amino acids. J gave up 3 bases and V 1 base, and 13 bases lay outside the gene matches. CDR3 sequence (DNA): TGTGCCAGCAGCTTAGACACTTATTCCGCTAGCGGGGTCTACGAGCAGTACTTC. Amino acid sequence: CASSLDTYSASGVYEQYF.

This rearrangement joins TRBV15 to TRBJ1-2; D is uncertain. Germline lookup yields CDR1 LNHNV and CDR2 YYDKDF (reference sequence). V gave up 3 bases and J gave up 5 bases, with 10 bases separating them. This CDR3 region has 13 residues. CDR3 sequence (DNA): TGTGCCACCAGCAGCCAAACTGCATATGGCTACACCTTC. Encoded protein: CATSSQTAYGYTF.